These 8 T cell receptor beta chains share one sample of origin, sequenced in a study of cytomegalovirus exposure and HLA in healthy donors. PCR primers comprised 60 Vbeta and 13 Jbeta primers. Profiled with immunoSEQ multiplex PCR; TCRdb holds only in-frame clones, not every one. The sample is made up of about 150,000 clones, and the top ten hold approximately 1.5% of it. The sample consisted of PBMCs. The receptors were sampled from a woman aged 50 to 65 in good health and CMV-seronegative.

V gene TRBV6-4 combines with J gene TRBJ1-2; 11 positions agree with TRBD1. Looked up from germline, CDR1 is MRHNA and CDR2 is SNTAGT. V shed 7 bases, J shed 7 bases, and the junction held 8 bases outside the gene matches. The CDR3 consists of 14 residues. The CDR3 bases are TGTGCCAGCAAAGTTGGACAGGGGGCCGGTGGCTACACCTTC. This translates into CASKVGQGAGGYTF.

The chain combines TRBV9 with TRBJ2-7; 8 nucleotides line up with TRBD1. The germline V gene has CDR1 SGDLS and CDR2 YYNGEE. Trimming took 4 bases from V and 7 from J; bases not matched to a gene: 16. The CDR3 consists of 16 residues. CDR3 sequence: CASSSGRPQGAREQYF. CDR3 DNA: TGTGCCAGCAGCTCGGGGAGACCGCAGGGGGCGCGGGAGCAGTACTTC.

This rearrangement joins TRBV19 to TRBJ2-7; 11 bases agree with TRBD2. Per the germline V gene, CDR1 is LNHDA and CDR2 is SQIVND (reference sequence). The J segment lost 7 bases and the V segment lost 4 bases, leaving 9 bases of the junction unmatched. CDR3 size: 15 residues. The CDR3 here is CASSTIAGGPGEQYF. The CDR3 bases are TGTGCCAGTAGTACTATAGCGGGAGGGCCGGGGGAGCAGTACTTC.

The rearrangement links TRBV5-1 to TRBJ1-6; D possibly corresponds to TRBD1 (6 bases). V was trimmed by 7 bases and J by 8 bases, leaving 13 bases between them. This CDR3 contains 13 residues. CDR1 is SGHRS, CDR2 YFSETQ, per germline. The CDR3 DNA reads as TGCGCCAGCGGCCCCGAGGGGGATTCACCCCTCCACTTT. It yields the protein CASGPEGDSPLHF. Based on the CDR3 plus reference TRBV5-1 and TRBJ1-6, the full variable domain is KAGVTQTPRYLIKTRGQQVTLSCSPISGHRSVSWYQQTPGQGLQFLFEYFSETQRNKGNFPGRFSGRQFSNSRSEMNVSTLELGDSALYLCASGPEGDSPLHFGNGTRLTVT.

The CDR3 DNA reads as TGTGCCAGCAGCTGGGGGGACAGGCCTTACGAGCAGTACTTC. Its translation is CASSWGDRPYEQYF. V usage is TRBV7-6 and J usage is TRBJ2-5; 8 nucleotides line up with TRBD1. The assigned J gene may be wrong: the sequence end matches TRBJ2-7 better. Germline-derived CDR1 and CDR2 are SGHVS and FNYEAQ. The CDR3 loop spans 14 amino acids.

This chain joins TRBV6-5 and TRBJ2-4; the D gene is possibly TRBD1 (6 bases). The CDR3 loop spans 13 amino acids. The germline V and J ends were trimmed by 2 bases and 8 bases, with 10 bases remaining between them. CDR1 and CDR2 from the germline V gene are MNHEY and SVGAGI. CDR3 DNA: TGTGCCAGCAGTTACGCCCCAGGGGACATTCAGTACTTC. Its translation is CASSYAPGDIQYF.

The chain combines TRBV13 with TRBJ1-4; possibly TRBD1 for D (5 bases). Germline CDR1 is PRHDT and CDR2 is FYEKMQ (reference sequence). The CDR3 consists of 15 residues. V lost 5 bases to trimming and J lost 8 bases, with 18 bases between them. The DNA of the CDR3 is TGTGCCAGCAGCCCCCTCGAGGGGAGGGGAGAAAAACTGTTTTTT. This translates into CASSPLEGRGEKLFF.

This chain connects TRBV29-1 to TRBJ1-4; no clear D. V lost 7 bases to trimming and J lost 2 bases, with 5 bases between them. This CDR3 region has 11 residues. Germline assignment: CDR1 SQVTM and CDR2 ANQGSEA. The CDR3 nucleotides are TGCAGCGCCTTGACTAATGAAAAACTGTTTTTT. Translation gives CSALTNEKLFF. The full variable domain, completed using reference TRBV29-1 and TRBJ1-4, is SAVISQKPSRDICQRGTSLTIQCQVDSQVTMMFWYRQQPGQSLTLIATANQGSEATYESGFVIDKFPISRPNLTFSTLTVSNMSPEDSSIYLCSALTNEKLFFGSGTQLSVL.